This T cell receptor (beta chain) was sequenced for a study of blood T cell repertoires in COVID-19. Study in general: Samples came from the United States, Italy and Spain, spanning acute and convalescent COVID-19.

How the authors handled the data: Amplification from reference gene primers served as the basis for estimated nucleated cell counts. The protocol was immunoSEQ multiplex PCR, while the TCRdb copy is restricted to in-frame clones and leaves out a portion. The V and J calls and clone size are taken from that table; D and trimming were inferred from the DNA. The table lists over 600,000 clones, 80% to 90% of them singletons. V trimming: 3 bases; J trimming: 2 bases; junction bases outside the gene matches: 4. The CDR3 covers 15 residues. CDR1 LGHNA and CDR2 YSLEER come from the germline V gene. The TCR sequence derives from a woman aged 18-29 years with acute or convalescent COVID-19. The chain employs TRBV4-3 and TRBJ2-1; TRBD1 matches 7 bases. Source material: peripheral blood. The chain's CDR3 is CASSQPGQPYNEQFF. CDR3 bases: TGCGCCAGCAGCCAGCCGGGACAGCCCTACAATGAGCAGTTCTTC.